This TCR beta chain was observed in a study of blood T cell repertoires in COVID-19 (dated by TCRdb to about 2020). Background on the whole study: The collaborator samples originated in the United States, Italy and Spain and spanned the acute and convalescent phases of COVID-19. The prospective study material was composed of cDNA or gDNA derived from T cells, B-cell-depleted T cells, or PBMCs. Deeply sampled blood TCRbeta repertoires from subjects exposed to, actively infected with, or recovered from COVID-19 were included in the dataset. The repertoires were made available in a free public database intended to serve as a resource for research on the immune response to SARS-CoV-2. The samples were drawn from the first 160 participants of the ongoing ImmuneRACE study and from 950 to 1,500 subjects provided by 6 global collaborators. The sample metadata nearly always contained a de-identified subject ID, COVID-19 status, age in years and sex. Where available, HLA class I and class II types were obtained from metadata supplied by the sample provider rather than from assay-based typing.

Here is what the overall study found, with its caveats: The quantity of clinical and demographic metadata differed by source and by participant and was supplied without curation.

The immunoSEQ Assay, a bias-controlled multiplex PCR, was used to amplify TCRbeta CDR3 regions from genomic DNA. Under the source paper's analysis protocol: The number of nucleated cells in each sample was estimated from the amplification of reference gene primers within the assay. To quantify the absolute abundance of each unique TCRbeta CDR3 rearrangement, sequence reads were collapsed and filtered. For each sample, productive Simpson clonality was calculated as the square root of Simpson's diversity index over productive rearrangements. Imported from immuneACCESS, the table was reduced by TCRdb to in-frame sequences with V and J called. These copies leave out some clones; in studies compared against another copy, an unresolved V gene accounts for under half, and the cause of the remainder is not known. D and trimming come from the DNA, and the V and J calls and clone size come from that table. Across this sample there are some 210,000 clones, with roughly 89% seen only once. 10% of the sample lies in the top ten.

CDR1 and CDR2 are read off the germline V gene as MDHEN and SYDVKM. From cysteine to phenylalanine, the CDR3 is 15 amino acids long. The only DNA kept is the CDR3, 45 bases in frame from the first base. Trimming leaves V shorter by 5 bases and J shorter by 5 bases, with the junction holding 11 bases beyond the gene matches. As to this clone: This receptor's antigen is unknown. No much larger clone exists at a distance of one base, and base qualities are not known.

In the prospective study, participants were about 18 to 95 years old, resided in around 25 geographic areas of the United States, and were enrolled through a virtual design. In the prospective study, participants were assigned to cohorts based on the clinical history participants reported in a screening survey and a study questionnaire. In the prospective study, whole blood, serum and a nasopharyngeal or oropharyngeal swab were collected from each participant by mobile phlebotomists. Additional blood draws and questionnaires over an approximately two-month period could optionally be provided by prospective study participants. Before DNA extraction, prospective study blood samples were shipped either frozen or at room temperature.

The rearranged segments are TRBV28 and TRBJ2-5; a stretch of 7 junction bases matches TRBD1. Source material: PBMCs or T cells enriched from blood (not recorded which). The receptor was derived from a young man with acute COVID-19. CDR3 region: CASSPQTGFGETQYF. DNA sequence: TGTGCCAGCAGTCCCCAGACAGGGTTTGGGGAGACCCAGTACTTC.